This entry features one T cell receptor beta chain sequence. In the authors' methods: Counts of nucleated cells, estimated from reference gene primer amplification, were obtained. Clones were sequenced by immunoSEQ multiplex PCR, and TCRdb holds only the in-frame ones, with some missing. D and trimming were read from the DNA, whereas the V and J calls and clone size are those reported in that table. The sample has 60,000 to 90,000 clones, around 85% seen once. The CDR3 sequence is 17 residues long. Germline assignment: CDR1 LGHNT and CDR2 FRNRAP. The ends were cut back, 0 bases at V and 0 bases at J, with 12 bases in the middle. This specimen belongs to a study of blood T cell repertoires in COVID-19. Study as a whole: Material from acute and convalescent COVID-19 was sourced from the United States, Italy and Spain.

Sequenced: peripheral blood. V and J are TRBV12-5 and TRBJ2-1; D is unresolved. The TCR sequence derives from a woman of 80 years or more with active or convalescent COVID-19. The CDR3 loop is CASGLVRLESSYNEQFF. Written as DNA, the CDR3 is TGTGCTAGTGGTTTGGTACGGTTGGAGAGCTCCTACAATGAGCAGTTCTTC.